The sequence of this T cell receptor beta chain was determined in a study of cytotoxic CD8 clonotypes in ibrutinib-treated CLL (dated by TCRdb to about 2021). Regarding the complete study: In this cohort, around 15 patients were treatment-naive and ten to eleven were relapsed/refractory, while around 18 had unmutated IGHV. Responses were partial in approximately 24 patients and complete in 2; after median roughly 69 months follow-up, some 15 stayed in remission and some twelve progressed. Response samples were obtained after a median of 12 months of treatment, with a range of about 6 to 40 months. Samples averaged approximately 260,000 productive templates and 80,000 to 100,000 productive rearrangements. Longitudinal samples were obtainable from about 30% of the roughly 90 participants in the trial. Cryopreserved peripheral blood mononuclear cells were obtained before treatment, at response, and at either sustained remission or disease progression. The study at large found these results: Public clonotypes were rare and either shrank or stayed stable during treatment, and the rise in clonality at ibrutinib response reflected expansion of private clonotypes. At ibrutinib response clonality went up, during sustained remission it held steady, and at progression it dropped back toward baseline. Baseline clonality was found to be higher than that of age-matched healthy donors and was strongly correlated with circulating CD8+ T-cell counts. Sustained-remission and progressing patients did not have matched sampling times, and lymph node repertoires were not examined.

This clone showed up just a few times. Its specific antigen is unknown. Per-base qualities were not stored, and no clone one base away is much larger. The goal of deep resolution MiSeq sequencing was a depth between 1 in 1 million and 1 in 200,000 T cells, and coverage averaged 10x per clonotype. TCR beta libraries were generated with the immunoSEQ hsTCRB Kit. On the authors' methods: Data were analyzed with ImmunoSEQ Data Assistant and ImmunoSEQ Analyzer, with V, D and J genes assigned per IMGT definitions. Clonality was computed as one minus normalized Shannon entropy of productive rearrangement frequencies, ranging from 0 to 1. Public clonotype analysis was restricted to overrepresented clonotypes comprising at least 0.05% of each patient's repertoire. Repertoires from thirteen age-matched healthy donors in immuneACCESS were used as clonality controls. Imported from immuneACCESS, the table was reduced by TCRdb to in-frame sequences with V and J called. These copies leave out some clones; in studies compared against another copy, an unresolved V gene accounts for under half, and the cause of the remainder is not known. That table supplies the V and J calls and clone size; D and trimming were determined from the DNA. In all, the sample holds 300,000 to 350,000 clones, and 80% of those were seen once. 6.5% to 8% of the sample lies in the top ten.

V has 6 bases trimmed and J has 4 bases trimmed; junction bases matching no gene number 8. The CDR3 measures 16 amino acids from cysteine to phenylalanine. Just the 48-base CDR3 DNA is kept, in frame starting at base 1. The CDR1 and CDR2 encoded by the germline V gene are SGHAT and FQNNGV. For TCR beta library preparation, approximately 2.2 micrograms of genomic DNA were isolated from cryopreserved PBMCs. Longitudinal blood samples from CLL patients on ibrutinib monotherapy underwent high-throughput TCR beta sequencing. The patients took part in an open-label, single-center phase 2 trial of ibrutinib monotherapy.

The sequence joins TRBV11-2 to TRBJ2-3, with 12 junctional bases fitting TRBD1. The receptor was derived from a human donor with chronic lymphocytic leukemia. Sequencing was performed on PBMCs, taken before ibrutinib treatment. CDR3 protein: CASRSPGQGASDTQYF. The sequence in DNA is TGTGCCAGCAGAAGCCCGGGACAGGGGGCCTCAGATACGCAGTATTTT.